Judged by abundance, the clone carrying this TCR beta chain is medium-sized. This CDR3 has 13 residues. Germline V lookup: CDR1 DFQATT, CDR2 SNEGSKA (reference sequence). Trimming removed 4 bases from V and 5 bases from J; junction bases left unmatched: 4. TCRdb re-derived calls from the 5' RACE reads in MiXCR, one entry per CDR3 protein. The table has just over 30,000 distinct CDR3 sequences, 4% seen once. This sample was included in a study of neurological immune-mediated disorders. The sequence was collected from a woman between 35 and 50 years old in good health. This chain joins TRBV20-1 and TRBJ2-2, with 7 bases lining up with TRBD2. Source material: CD4+ T cells from blood. The CDR3 protein is CSAIAGRTGELFF. The DNA for the CDR3 is TGCAGTGCTATAGCCGGGAGGACCGGGGAGCTGTTTTTT.